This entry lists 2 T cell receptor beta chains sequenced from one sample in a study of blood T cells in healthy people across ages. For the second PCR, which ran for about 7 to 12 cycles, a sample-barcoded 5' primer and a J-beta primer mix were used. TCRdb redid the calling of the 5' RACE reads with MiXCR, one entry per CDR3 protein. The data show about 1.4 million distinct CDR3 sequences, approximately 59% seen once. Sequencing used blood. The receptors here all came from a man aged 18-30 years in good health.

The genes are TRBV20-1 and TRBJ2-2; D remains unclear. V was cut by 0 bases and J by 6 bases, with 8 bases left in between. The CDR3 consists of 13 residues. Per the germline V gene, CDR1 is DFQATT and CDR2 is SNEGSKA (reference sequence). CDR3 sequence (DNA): TGCAGTGCTAGAGATCGGTGGTCCGGGGAGCTGTTTTTT. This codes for CSARDRWSGELFF.

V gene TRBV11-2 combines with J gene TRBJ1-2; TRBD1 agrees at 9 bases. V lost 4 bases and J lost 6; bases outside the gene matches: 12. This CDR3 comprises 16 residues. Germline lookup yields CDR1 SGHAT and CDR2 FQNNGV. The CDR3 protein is CASSSWTGEGSNGYTF. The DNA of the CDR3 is TGTGCCAGCAGCTCCTGGACAGGGGAAGGAAGCAATGGCTACACCTTC.